A single sample gave rise to the 14 T cell receptor beta chains below, sequenced in a study of cytomegalovirus exposure and HLA in healthy donors. Sequencing used immunoSEQ multiplex PCR; TCRdb keeps in-frame clones, though not all of them. The profile shows 200,000 to 250,000 clones, more than 75% of them singletons. The source material was PBMCs. These TCRs come from a man younger than 35 in good health and CMV-seronegative.

This sequence joins TRBV20-1 and TRBJ2-7, with D uncertain. V gave up 5 bases and J gave up 2 bases, with 7 bases separating them. CDR1 is DFQATT and CDR2 is SNEGSKA in the germline V gene (reference sequence). The CDR3 contains 11 residues. For the CDR3, the DNA is TGCAGTGCTGGGCAGCCCTACGAGCAGTACTTC. Residues: CSAGQPYEQYF.

The V gene is TRBV7-9, the J gene TRBJ2-1; the match to TRBD2 covers 8 bases. J lost 10 bases, V lost 5 bases, and 4 bases had no gene match. Germline V CDR1 and CDR2: SEHNR, FQNEAQ (reference sequence). This CDR3 comprises 12 residues. In DNA, the CDR3 is TGTGCCAGCAGCCGGACTAGCTTGGAGCAGTTCTTC. Amino acids: CASSRTSLEQFF.

The chain is built from TRBV6-5 and TRBJ2-1; D not resolved. Looked up from germline, CDR1 is MNHEY and CDR2 is SVGAGI. V gave up 0 bases and J gave up 9 bases, with 9 bases separating them. The CDR3 extends over 13 amino acids. CDR3 region: CASSYSAETEQFF. The CDR3 coding sequence is TGTGCCAGCAGTTACTCGGCGGAAACTGAGCAGTTCTTC.

The gene calls are TRBV12-5 and TRBJ1-5, with D unresolved. This CDR3 region has 14 residues. V lost 1 base to trimming and J lost 5 bases, with 9 bases between them. Germline values: CDR1 LGHNT, CDR2 FRNRAP. CDR3 DNA sequence: TGTGCTAGTGGTTTGGCCCCGGTGGATCAGCCCCAGCATTTT. It specifies CASGLAPVDQPQHF. The full variable domain, rest sourced from reference TRBV12-5 and TRBJ1-5, is DARVTQTPRHKVTEMGQEVTMRCQPILGHNTVFWYRQTMMQGLELLAYFRNRAPLDDSGMPKDRFSAEMPDATLATLKIQPSEPRDSAVYFCASGLAPVDQPQHFGDGTRLSIL.

The rearrangement links TRBV30 to TRBJ2-4; D unresolved. The CDR3 covers 15 residues. Trimming left V 1 base short and J 2 bases short, with 12 bases between. Germline V gene data show CDR1 as GTSNPN and CDR2 as SVGIG (reference sequence). In DNA form, the CDR3 reads TGTGCCTGGAGTGGCAATGGCGGAACCAAAAACATTCAGTACTTC. It encodes CAWSGNGGTKNIQYF.

This rearrangement joins TRBV7-2 to TRBJ2-7; TRBD2 might be the D (5 bases). CDR1 and CDR2 (germline): SGHTA, FQGNSA. The CDR3 has 14 residues. V lost 5 bases to trimming and J lost 6 bases, with 17 bases between them. For the CDR3, the DNA is TGTGCCAGCAGCCCCAGCCAGGAGGCGTGCGAGCAGTACTTC. Its translation: CASSPSQEACEQYF.

The chain couples TRBV7-6 to TRBJ2-5, with 10 bases identical to TRBD1. Germline assignment: CDR1 SGHVS and CDR2 FNYEAQ. The CDR3 is 16 residues long. Trimming took 3 bases from V and 1 from J; bases not matched to a gene: 5. The CDR3 region is CASSFSGTGVQETQYF. DNA for the CDR3: TGTGCCAGCAGCTTCTCCGGGACAGGGGTCCAAGAGACCCAGTACTTC.

The chain is built from TRBV5-1 and TRBJ1-3; D is possibly TRBD1 (6 bases). Germline CDR1 SGHRS, CDR2 YFSETQ. V dropped 4 bases and J dropped 0 bases, with 11 bases sitting between them. The CDR3 has 15 amino acids. Here the CDR3 reads CASSEGRGSGNTIYF. CDR3 DNA sequence: TGCGCCAGCAGCGAGGGCAGGGGCTCTGGAAACACCATATATTTT.

J is TRBJ2-1 and V is TRBV27; maybe TRBD2 (7 bases). Germline V CDR1 and CDR2: MNHEY, SMNVEV (reference sequence). V shed 5 bases and J shed 7 bases, with 21 bases lying between them. The CDR3 extends over 16 amino acids. This CDR3 is CASSPPLGGARNEQFF. In DNA, the CDR3 is TGTGCCAGCAGTCCCCCGTTGGGGGGGGCTCGGAATGAGCAGTTCTTC.

This chain uses TRBV7-2 with TRBJ2-7; D is possibly TRBD1 (6 bases). Looked up from germline, CDR1 is SGHTA and CDR2 is FQGNSA. The CDR3 runs to 15 residues. Trimming shortened V by 3 bases and J by 3 bases, and 15 bases separated the two germline ends. The CDR3 nucleotides are TGTGCCAGCAGCTTCAGTGGACAGAGTGTCTACGAGCAGTACTTC. Protein: CASSFSGQSVYEQYF.

Here the CDR3 DNA reads TGCGCCAGCAGCTTGGCTAGCGGTTTGGCCGGGGAGCTGTTTTTT. Translating it yields CASSLASGLAGELFF. The chain uses TRBV5-1 and TRBJ2-2, with 7 bases fitting TRBD2. Germline V CDR1 and CDR2: SGHRS, YFSETQ. With V trimmed by 0 bases and J by 6 bases, 5 bases remained unmatched. The CDR3 sequence is 15 residues long.

The J gene is TRBJ2-7, the V gene TRBV7-2, with D tentatively TRBD1 (6 bases). The germline gives CDR1 SGHTA, CDR2 FQGNSA. The CDR3 covers 15 residues. Deletions cut 2 bases from V and 3 bases from J, with 14 bases between. The CDR3 protein is CASSLTGTRNYEQYF. CDR3 DNA sequence: TGTGCCAGCAGCTTAACCGGGACAAGAAACTACGAGCAGTACTTC.

The chain has TRBV19 and TRBJ2-1, with D possibly being TRBD2 (5 bases). The CDR3 covers 13 residues. CDR1 LNHDA and CDR2 SQIVND come from the germline V gene (reference sequence). Trimming took off 4 bases at V and 3 bases at J, with 7 bases between the two ends. The chain's CDR3 is CASSRGLYNEQFF. DNA of the CDR3: TGTGCCAGTAGTAGAGGACTCTACAATGAGCAGTTCTTC. Variable domain in full (rest from reference TRBV19 and TRBJ2-1): DGGITQSPKYLFRKEGQNVTLSCEQNLNHDAMYWYRQDPGQGLRLIYYSQIVNDFQKGDIAEGYSVSREKKESFPLTVTSAQKNPTAFYLCASSRGLYNEQFFGPGTRLTVL.

V is TRBV21-1 and J is TRBJ2-7; the table calls TRBD1, which could not be checked here. TRBV21-1 is given as a pseudogene. The CDR3 is made up of 17 amino acids. The CDR3 here is CASSKEVAGTDSYEQYF. CDR3 in DNA: TGTGCCAGCAGCAAAGAAGTTGCTGGGACAGACTCCTACGAGCAGTACTTC.